These T cell receptor beta chains were read from a single sample in a study of shared clonotypes between healthy human individuals. The data were produced by immunoSEQ multiplex PCR, yet TCRdb's version contains in-frame clones alone and is incomplete. The data contain some 1,900,000 clones, about 95% of them seen just once; the ten biggest clones take up 1.2%. The sample was naive CD8+ T cells sorted from blood. The receptors were sampled from a man aged 18-30 years in good health. The CDR3 runs from the conserved cysteine through the conserved F or W. The D gene is left open where the match is weak. Not every row has a clone size; where given, it reads once, few, many or a size class.

cdr3_nt cdr3_aa v_call d_call clone_size j_call
TGTGCCTGGAGTTTCGGCACAACCTACGAGCAGTACTTC CAWSFGTTYEQYF TRBV30 . . TRBJ2-7
TGTGCCAGCAGCACCGGAGGAGGGGGAGGGCCAGATACGCAGTATTTT CASSTGGGGGPDTQYF TRBV5-4 . once TRBJ2-3
TGTGCCAGCAGGATGCCCGGGGGAGAGTTCTACGAGCAGTACTTC CASRMPGGEFYEQYF TRBV2 . . TRBJ2-7
TGTGCCAGTTCCCATGCCGGGACAGATTACGAGCAGTACTTC CASSHAGTDYEQYF TRBV19 TRBD1 . TRBJ2-7
TGTGCCAGCAGCCCTAGCGGGAGGGGAACAGATACGCAGTATTTT CASSPSGRGTDTQYF TRBV13 TRBD2 . TRBJ2-3
TGTGCCAGCAGCCCTAGACTAGCGGGAGTTTTAGATGAGCAGTTCTTC CASSPRLAGVLDEQFF TRBV7-8 TRBD2 . TRBJ2-1
TGTGCCATCAGTGATTCCTTAACCGAATTCCCCTACAATGAGCAGTTCTTC CAISDSLTEFPYNEQFF TRBV10-3 . . TRBJ2-1
TGTGCCAGCAGTATAGGACAGGGAAGGTACGAGCAGTACTTC CASSIGQGRYEQYF TRBV27 TRBD1 . TRBJ2-7
TGTGCCAGCAGTTCTGGACTAGCGGGATTCTACGAGCAGTACTTC CASSSGLAGFYEQYF TRBV27 TRBD2 . TRBJ2-7
TGTGCCAGCAGCTGGGGACTAGCGGGGCAAGAGACCCAGTACTTC CASSWGLAGQETQYF TRBV5-6 TRBD2 . TRBJ2-5
TGTGCCAGCAGCTACGGACGGAATAATTCACCCCTCCACTTT CASSYGRNNSPLHF TRBV9 . . TRBJ1-6
TGTGCCAGCAGTTTTTTGGTCGGGGGGGAGCAGTTCTTC CASSFLVGGEQFF TRBV27 TRBD2 . TRBJ2-1
TGTGCCAGCAGCTTAGCGCCTCCTAGCGTATATACAGATACGCAGTATTTT CASSLAPPSVYTDTQYF TRBV7-2 . . TRBJ2-3
TGCGCCAGCAGCTCGCAAGAGACCCAGTACTTC CASSSQETQYF TRBV5-1 . . TRBJ2-5
TGTGCCAGCTCTCAGGGAGTCTCCTACGAGCAGTACTTC CASSQGVSYEQYF TRBV7-9 . . TRBJ2-7
TGTGCCTGGAGTGTCAACCCTACGACAGATACGCAGTATTTT CAWSVNPTTDTQYF TRBV30 . . TRBJ2-3
TGTGCCAGCAGTCTCTACGACAGGGCCTACGAGCAGTACTTC CASSLYDRAYEQYF TRBV7-2 TRBD1 once TRBJ2-7
TGCGCCAGCAGCCAAGAACCCGGCACTACGTACAATGAGCAGTTCTTC CASSQEPGTTYNEQFF TRBV4-3 . once TRBJ2-1
TGTGCCAGCAGTTACAGGGGAGACAATGAGCAGTTCTTC CASSYRGDNEQFF TRBV6-5 . . TRBJ2-1
TGTGCCAGCAGTGGCGTGGAAAATTCACCCCTCCACTTT CASSGVENSPLHF TRBV6-1 . . TRBJ1-6
TGTGCCAGCAGTTACGGGGGGTTCTATAATTCACCCCTCCACTTT CASSYGGFYNSPLHF TRBV6-5 . . TRBJ1-6
TGTGCCAGTAGCGATTCATTCGCCTACGAGCAGTACTTC CASSDSFAYEQYF TRBV19 . . TRBJ2-7
TGTGCCAGCAGTGAAGCCCCACAGGGGGCTGAAAAACTGTTTTTT CASSEAPQGAEKLFF TRBV6-1 TRBD1 . TRBJ1-4
TGTGCCAGCCTACAGCTGGGGACACAAAACTATGGCTACACCTTC CASLQLGTQNYGYTF TRBV19 . . TRBJ1-2
TGTGCCATCAGTGATGCACGGGGGGTAACTGAAGCTTTCTTT CAISDARGVTEAFF TRBV10-3 . . TRBJ1-1
TGCGCCAGCAGCCAAGCGACACAGCCGAACACTGAAGCTTTCTTT CASSQATQPNTEAFF TRBV4-1 . . TRBJ1-1
TGTGCCAGCAGTTATGGGGCAGACCTGACTTTC CASSYGADLTF TRBV6-1 . . TRBJ2-6
TGTGCCAGCAGCTTGGGGCCCTCCCTATTTGAAGGCTACACCTTC CASSLGPSLFEGYTF TRBV11-1 . . TRBJ1-2
TGTGCCAGCAGCGTCCTTAGCGGGATTGACACCGGGGAGCTGTTTTTT CASSVLSGIDTGELFF TRBV9 TRBD2 . TRBJ2-2
TGTGCAAGTCGCTTAGGGGGTGGGGCGAACACCGGGGAGCTGTTTTTT CASRLGGGANTGELFF TRBV12-2 . . TRBJ2-2
TGTGCCAGCAGCCCGGACAGGGATAGGGAGACCCAGTACTTC CASSPDRDRETQYF TRBV27 TRBD1 . TRBJ2-5
TGTGCCAGCAGGCCTCCGACAGGGGGACAGGGCGAGCAGTACTTC CASRPPTGGQGEQYF TRBV11-2 TRBD1 few TRBJ2-7
TGTGCCAGCAGCCCCCCTAGAAAGGGAGAAGATACGCAGTATTTT CASSPPRKGEDTQYF TRBV7-8 . . TRBJ2-3
TGTGCCAGCAGCCCAGAGGGACTCTGGGAGCAGTACTTC CASSPEGLWEQYF TRBV7-9 . . TRBJ2-7
TGCGCCAGCAGCCAGGCCCCGGGACTGGGAAACACCGGGGAGCTGTTTTTT CASSQAPGLGNTGELFF TRBV4-1 . . TRBJ2-2
TGTGCCAGTAGTACTACAGTCAACACTGAAGCTTTCTTT CASSTTVNTEAFF TRBV19 . . TRBJ1-1
TGTGCCAGCAGCGGAGAAGGTAATGAGCAGTTCTTC CASSGEGNEQFF TRBV5-4 . . TRBJ2-1
TGTGCCAGCAGCTTAGGGCCCGTAAGCGGGGGGGCCTATGAGCAGTTCTTC CASSLGPVSGGAYEQFF TRBV7-9 TRBD2 . TRBJ2-1
TGTGCCAGCAGTCCTGGGACAGGTGGCCTTGGGGGCTACACCTTC CASSPGTGGLGGYTF TRBV27 TRBD1 . TRBJ1-2
TGCGCCAGCAGCCAAGATACAGCGAGAACTTCCTACGAGCAGTACTTC CASSQDTARTSYEQYF TRBV4-3 . . TRBJ2-7
TGTGCCAGCAGCTTAGGAGGGAGTGGACAGGGGGGAGCTTTCTTT CASSLGGSGQGGAFF TRBV13 TRBD1 once TRBJ1-1
TGCGCCAGCAGCGACCGGGACGGGCCCTACGAGCAGTACTTC CASSDRDGPYEQYF TRBV4-1 . . TRBJ2-7
TGTGCCAGCAGGGGGGACAGTGAAACTGAAGCTTTCTTT CASRGDSETEAFF TRBV7-9 TRBD1 . TRBJ1-1
TGTGCCAGCAGTTACGGGGGAGCCCACTACGAGCAGTACTTC CASSYGGAHYEQYF TRBV6-5 . . TRBJ2-7
TGTGCCAGCAGTTTGAGGGCAGGGTTGTACGAGCAGTACTTC CASSLRAGLYEQYF TRBV27 . once TRBJ2-7
TGCGCCAGCAGTGAGCGGCAGATGGTCGAGCAGTACTTC CASSERQMVEQYF TRBV10-2 . . TRBJ2-7
TGTGCCAGCAGTGAATGGACCGGGGATCAGCCCCAGCATTTT CASSEWTGDQPQHF TRBV25-1 . . TRBJ1-5
TGTGCCATCAGTGAGGGGCCGGCAGGGGATCCTGAAGCTTTCTTT CAISEGPAGDPEAFF TRBV10-3 . . TRBJ1-1
TGTGCCAGCAGCTCGGGGGGACAGGTGATTCGCTACACCTTC CASSSGGQVIRYTF TRBV7-3 TRBD1 . TRBJ1-2
TGTGCCAGCAGTTTCCTTTCAGGGGGCATGTCACCCCTCCACTTT CASSFLSGGMSPLHF TRBV28 TRBD1 . TRBJ1-6
TGTGCCAGCAGCGTAGTGCCTAGCGGGACCTACGAGCAGTACTTC CASSVVPSGTYEQYF TRBV9 TRBD2 . TRBJ2-7
TGTGCCAGCAGCCACGGGACAGGGGGCGTCGAGCAGTACTTC CASSHGTGGVEQYF TRBV5-6 TRBD1 . TRBJ2-7
TGTGCCAGCAGGGACGGGACTAGCGGCTACGAGCAGTACTTC CASRDGTSGYEQYF TRBV2 TRBD2 . TRBJ2-7
TGCGCCAGCAGTCAGGGGTTCCAGCCCCAGCATTTT CASSQGFQPQHF TRBV23-1 . . TRBJ1-5
TGTGCCAGCAGTTCCGGACAGGGAGCCTATGGCTACACCTTC CASSSGQGAYGYTF TRBV27 TRBD1 . TRBJ1-2
TGTGCCTGGAGTGGCAGTGGGCAGGGGGCCCCCTACAATGAGCAGTTCTTC CAWSGSGQGAPYNEQFF TRBV30 TRBD1 . TRBJ2-1
TGTGCCAGCAGCGTAGAGGACACCCTCACCGGGGAGCTGTTTTTT CASSVEDTLTGELFF TRBV9 . once TRBJ2-2
TGTGCCAGCAGTTACTTCGGGGCTAGCGCTTCCTACGAGCAGTACTTC CASSYFGASASYEQYF TRBV6-6 . . TRBJ2-7